Sequencing of this TCR beta chain was carried out in a study of OX40 agonist ivuxolimab in advanced cancers. On the study more broadly: At 82.7% male, the cohort had a mean age of approximately 60 years, ranging from about 23 to 79.

Baseline was the first blood sampling point, followed by cycle 4 day 1 and cycle 7 day 1. The ends were cut back, 3 bases at V and 5 bases at J, with 13 bases in the middle. Germline CDR1 and CDR2: LNHDA and SQIVND (reference sequence). The CDR3 totals 14 residues. Produced via immunoSEQ multiplex PCR; TCRdb's table is partial and in-frame only. The table lists more than 50,000 clones, 80% to 90% of them singletons. The V and J genes are TRBV19 and TRBJ2-5; maybe TRBD1 (5 bases). This TCR came from an adult with an advanced solid tumor such as melanoma, head and neck, liver or kidney cancer. The sample in question was CD4+ or CD8+ T cells sorted from blood, obtained in a trial of the OX40 agonist ivuxolimab. The CDR3 sequence: CASSIVRGRETQYF. The CDR3 DNA follows: TGTGCCAGTAGTATTGTAAGGGGCCGGGAGACCCAGTACTTC.